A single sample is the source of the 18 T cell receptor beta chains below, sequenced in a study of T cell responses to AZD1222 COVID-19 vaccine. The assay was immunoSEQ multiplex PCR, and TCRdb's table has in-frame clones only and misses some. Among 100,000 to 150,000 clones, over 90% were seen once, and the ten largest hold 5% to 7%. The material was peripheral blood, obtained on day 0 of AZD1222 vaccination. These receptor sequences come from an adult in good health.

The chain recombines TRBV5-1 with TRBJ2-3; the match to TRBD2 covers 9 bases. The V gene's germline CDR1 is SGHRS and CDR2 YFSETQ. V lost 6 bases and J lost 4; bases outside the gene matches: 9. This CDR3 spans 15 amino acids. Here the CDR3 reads CASNQLAGVPDTQYF. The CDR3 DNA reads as TGCGCCAGCAACCAATTAGCGGGGGTCCCAGATACGCAGTATTTT. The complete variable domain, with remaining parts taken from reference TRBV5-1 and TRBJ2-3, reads KAGVTQTPRYLIKTRGQQVTLSCSPISGHRSVSWYQQTPGQGLQFLFEYFSETQRNKGNFPGRFSGRQFSNSRSEMNVSTLELGDSALYLCASNQLAGVPDTQYFGPGTRLTVL.

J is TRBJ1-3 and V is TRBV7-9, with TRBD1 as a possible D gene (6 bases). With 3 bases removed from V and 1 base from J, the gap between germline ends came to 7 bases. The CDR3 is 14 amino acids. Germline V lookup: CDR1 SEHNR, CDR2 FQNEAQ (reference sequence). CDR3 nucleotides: TGTGCCAGCAGCTTTACAGGGTCTGGAAACACCATATATTTT. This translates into CASSFTGSGNTIYF.

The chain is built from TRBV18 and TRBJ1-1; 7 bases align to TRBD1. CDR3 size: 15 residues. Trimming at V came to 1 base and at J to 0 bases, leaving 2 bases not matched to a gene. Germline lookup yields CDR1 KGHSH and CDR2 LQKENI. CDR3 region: CASSPQGAVNTEAFF. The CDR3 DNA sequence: TGTGCCAGCTCACCACAGGGGGCAGTGAACACTGAAGCTTTCTTT.

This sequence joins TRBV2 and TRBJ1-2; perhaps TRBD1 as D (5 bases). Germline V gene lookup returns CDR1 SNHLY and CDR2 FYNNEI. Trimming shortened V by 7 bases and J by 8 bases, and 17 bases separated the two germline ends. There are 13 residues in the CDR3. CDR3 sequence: CASKGEVLEGYTF. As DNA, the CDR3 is TGTGCCAGCAAAGGGGAAGTCCTGGAAGGCTACACCTTC. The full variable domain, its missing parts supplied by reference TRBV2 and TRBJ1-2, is EPEVTQTPSHQVTQMGQEVILRCVPISNHLYFYWYRQILGQKVEFLVSFYNNEISEKSEIFDDQFSVERPDGSNFTLKIRSTKLEDSAMYFCASKGEVLEGYTFGSGTRLTVV.

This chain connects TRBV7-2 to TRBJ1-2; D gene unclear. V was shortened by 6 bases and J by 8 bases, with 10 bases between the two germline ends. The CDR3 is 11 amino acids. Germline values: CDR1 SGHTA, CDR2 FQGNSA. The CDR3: CASRITWGYTF. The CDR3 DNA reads TGTGCCAGCAGGATTACCTGGGGCTACACCTTC.

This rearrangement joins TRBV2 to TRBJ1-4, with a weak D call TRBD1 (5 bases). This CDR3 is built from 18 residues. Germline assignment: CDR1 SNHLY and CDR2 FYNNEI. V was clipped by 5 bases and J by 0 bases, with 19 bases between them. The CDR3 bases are TGTGCCAGCAGTTGGACCGGGACGACCGTTGCAACTAATGAAAAACTGTTTTTT. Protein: CASSWTGTTVATNEKLFF.

The CDR3 DNA follows: TGTGCCAGCAGCCAAGTCGATACTGAAGCTTTCTTT. The encoded protein is CASSQVDTEAFF. The J gene is TRBJ1-1, the V gene TRBV3-1 (or the pseudogene TRBV3-2); D unresolved. The germline CDR1 and CDR2 sequences are LGHDT and YNNKEL (reference sequence). CDR3 length equals 12 residues. V lost 1 base, J lost 5 bases, and 5 bases lay in between.

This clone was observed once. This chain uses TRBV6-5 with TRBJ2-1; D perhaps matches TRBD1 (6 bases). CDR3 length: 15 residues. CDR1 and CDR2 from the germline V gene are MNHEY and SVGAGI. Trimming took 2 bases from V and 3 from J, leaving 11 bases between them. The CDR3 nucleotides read TGTGCCAGCAGTTACGTGACAGGAGGCTACAATGAGCAGTTCTTC. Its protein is CASSYVTGGYNEQFF.

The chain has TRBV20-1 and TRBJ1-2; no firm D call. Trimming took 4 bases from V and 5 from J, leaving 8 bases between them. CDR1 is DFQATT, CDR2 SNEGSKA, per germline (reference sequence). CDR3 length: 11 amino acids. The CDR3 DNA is TGCAGTGCTAACGGGCTTTATGGCTACACCTTC. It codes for CSANGLYGYTF.

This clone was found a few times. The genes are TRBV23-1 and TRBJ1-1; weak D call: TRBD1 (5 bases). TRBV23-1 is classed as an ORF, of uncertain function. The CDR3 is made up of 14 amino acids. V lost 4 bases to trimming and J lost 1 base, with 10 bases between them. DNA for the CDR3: TGCGCCAGCAGTCTGAGGAGGGGGAACACTGAAGCTTTCTTT. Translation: CASSLRRGNTEAFF.

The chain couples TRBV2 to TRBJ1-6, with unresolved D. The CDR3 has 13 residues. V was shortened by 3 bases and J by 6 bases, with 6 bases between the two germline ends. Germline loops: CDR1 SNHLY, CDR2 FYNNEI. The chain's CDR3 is CASSDKLNSPLHF. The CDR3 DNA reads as TGTGCCAGCAGTGATAAGCTTAATTCACCCCTCCACTTT.

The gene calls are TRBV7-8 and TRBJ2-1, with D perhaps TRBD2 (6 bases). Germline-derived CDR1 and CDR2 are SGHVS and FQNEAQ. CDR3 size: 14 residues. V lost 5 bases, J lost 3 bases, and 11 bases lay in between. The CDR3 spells CASSHPGSYNEQFF. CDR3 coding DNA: TGTGCCAGCAGCCACCCCGGGAGCTACAATGAGCAGTTCTTC. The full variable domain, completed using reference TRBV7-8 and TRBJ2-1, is GAGVSQSPRYKVAKRGQDVALRCDPISGHVSLFWYQQALGQGPEFLTYFQNEAQLDKSGLPSDRFFAERPEGSVSTLKIQRTQQEDSAVYLCASSHPGSYNEQFFGPGTRLTVL.

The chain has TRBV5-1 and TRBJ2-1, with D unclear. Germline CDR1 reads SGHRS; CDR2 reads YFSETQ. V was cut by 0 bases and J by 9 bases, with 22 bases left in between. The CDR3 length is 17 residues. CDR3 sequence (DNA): TGCGCCAGCAGCTTGGCCTCCGAGGCGCCGAACTTTGGTGAGCAGTTCTTC. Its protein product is CASSLASEAPNFGEQFF.

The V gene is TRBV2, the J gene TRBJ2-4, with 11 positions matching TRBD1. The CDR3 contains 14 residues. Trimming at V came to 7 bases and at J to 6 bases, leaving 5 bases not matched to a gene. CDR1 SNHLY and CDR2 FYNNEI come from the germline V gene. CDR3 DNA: TGTGCCAGCACCATTGGGACAGGGGGAAACATTCAGTACTTC. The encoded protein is CASTIGTGGNIQYF.

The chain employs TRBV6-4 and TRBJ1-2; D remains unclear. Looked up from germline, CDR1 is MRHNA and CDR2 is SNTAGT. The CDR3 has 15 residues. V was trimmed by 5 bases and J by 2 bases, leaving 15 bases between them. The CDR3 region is CASSLELGRNYGYTF. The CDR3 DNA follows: TGTGCCAGCAGTCTAGAATTAGGCCGAAACTATGGCTACACCTTC.

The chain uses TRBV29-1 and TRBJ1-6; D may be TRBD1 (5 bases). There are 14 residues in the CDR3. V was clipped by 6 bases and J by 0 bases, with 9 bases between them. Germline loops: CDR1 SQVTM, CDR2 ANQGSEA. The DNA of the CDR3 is TGCAGCGTGTCAGGGAGCTCCTATAATTCACCCCTCCACTTT. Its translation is CSVSGSSYNSPLHF.

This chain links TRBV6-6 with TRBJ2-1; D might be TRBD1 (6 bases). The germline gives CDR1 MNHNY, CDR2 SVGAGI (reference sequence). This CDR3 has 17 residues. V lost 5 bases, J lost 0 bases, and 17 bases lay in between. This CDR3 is CASSRAGTLSSYNEQFF. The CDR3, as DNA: TGTGCCAGCAGTCGGGCCGGGACACTTTCCTCCTACAATGAGCAGTTCTTC.

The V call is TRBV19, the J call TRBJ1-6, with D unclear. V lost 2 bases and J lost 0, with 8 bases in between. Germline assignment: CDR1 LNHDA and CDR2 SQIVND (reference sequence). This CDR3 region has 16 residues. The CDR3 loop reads CASSISRASYNSPLHF. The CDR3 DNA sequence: TGTGCCAGTAGTATAAGCCGGGCCTCCTATAATTCACCCCTCCACTTT.